Below are 10 T cell receptor beta chains sequenced from a single sample in a study of technical replicates of blood from several donors. TCRdb's copy holds only in-frame clones and misses some; the assay was immunoSEQ multiplex PCR. The profile covers around 80,000 clones, with more than 85% appearing a single time and around 0.42% taken by the ten largest. The sequencing sample was made of T cells isolated from PBMCs. These TCRs come from a human donor in good health.

The chain couples TRBV27 to TRBJ1-1; 10 bases fit TRBD1. Germline CDR1 and CDR2: MNHEY and SMNVEV (reference sequence). V dropped 2 bases and J dropped 3; count of bases not matched to a gene: 6. This CDR3 is built from 16 residues. As DNA, the CDR3 is TGTGCCAGCAGTTTAGCGGACAGGGGGAGCCACACTGAAGCTTTCTTT. Translation gives CASSLADRGSHTEAFF.

This chain links TRBV29-1 with TRBJ2-7, with TRBD2 matching over 7 bases. The CDR3 runs to 12 residues. V shed 7 bases and J 2 bases; nucleotides not matched to a gene: 5. CDR1 is SQVTM, CDR2 ANQGSEA, per germline. CDR3 DNA: TGCAGCGCCGGGACTATAACCTACGAGCAGTACTTC. It is translated as CSAGTITYEQYF.

The chain carries TRBV29-1 and TRBJ1-2; 8 nucleotides line up with TRBD1. The CDR3 length is 14 residues. V lost 4 bases, J lost 5 bases, and 9 bases stayed unmatched. The germline CDR1 and CDR2 sequences are SQVTM and ANQGSEA. The CDR3 bases are TGCAGCGTTGTGACCGGGACAGGATCTTATGGCTACACCTTC. Protein sequence: CSVVTGTGSYGYTF.

This chain uses TRBV18 with TRBJ2-5; D might be TRBD1 (6 bases). V lost 9 bases, J lost 0 bases, and 14 bases lay in between. CDR1 and CDR2 (germline): KGHSH, LQKENI. The CDR3 is made up of 14 amino acids. The CDR3 DNA sequence: TGTGCCAGTCTAGGGGGAAACTACCAAGAGACCCAGTACTTC. This sequence encodes CASLGGNYQETQYF. Full variable domain (missing parts from reference TRBV18 and TRBJ2-5): NAGVMQNPRHLVRRRGQEARLRCSPMKGHSHVYWYRQLPEEGLKFMVYLQKENIIDESGMPKERFSAEFPKEGPSILRIQQVVRGDSAAYFCASLGGNYQETQYFGPGTRLLVL.

The chain employs TRBV27 and TRBJ2-5; D is perhaps TRBD1 (5 bases). Trimming cost V 5 bases and J 2 bases, with 18 bases left between them. CDR1 MNHEY and CDR2 SMNVEV come from the germline V gene (reference sequence). This CDR3 is built from 16 residues. The CDR3 here is CASSPNPGWGQETQYF. DNA for the CDR3: TGTGCCAGCAGTCCTAATCCAGGGTGGGGACAAGAGACCCAGTACTTC.

J is TRBJ2-5 and V is TRBV4-2; 10 bases match TRBD2. This CDR3 has 14 residues. The germline CDR1 and CDR2 sequences are LGHNA and YNFKEQ. V shed 1 base, J shed 4 bases, and the junction held 0 bases outside the gene matches. The CDR3 sequence: CASSQGTSGETQYF. The CDR3 nucleotides read TGTGCCAGCAGCCAAGGGACTAGCGGAGAGACCCAGTACTTC.

The genes are TRBV7-9 and TRBJ2-7; D ambiguous. The CDR3 extends over 14 amino acids. Trimming removed 1 base at V and 6 bases at J, with 13 bases between. In germline, CDR1 is SEHNR, CDR2 FQNEAQ (reference sequence). The CDR3 spells CASSLEGSSREQYF. The CDR3 DNA sequence: TGTGCCAGCAGCTTAGAAGGTAGCTCCCGCGAGCAGTACTTC.

The chain employs TRBV19 and TRBJ2-7, with D unresolved. Germline loops: CDR1 LNHDA, CDR2 SQIVND (reference sequence). The CDR3 has 13 residues. V was shortened by 3 bases and J by 6 bases, with 12 bases between the two germline ends. CDR3 protein: CASSIDLYFEQYF. The CDR3 DNA is TGTGCCAGTAGTATCGACTTGTACTTCGAGCAGTACTTC.

The chain carries TRBV14 and TRBJ1-2; the D is unclear. The length of the CDR3 is 14 residues. The V and J ends lost 1 base and 4 bases respectively, with 10 bases between them. The V gene's germline CDR1 is SGHDN and CDR2 FVKESK. CDR3 sequence (DNA): TGTGCCAGCAGCCAAGTGGGCCGTCTCTATGGCTACACCTTC. This encodes CASSQVGRLYGYTF. Full variable domain (outside the CDR3, taken from reference TRBV14 and TRBJ1-2): EAGVTQFPSHSVIEKGQTVTLRCDPISGHDNLYWYRRVMGKEIKFLLHFVKESKQDESGMPNNRFLAERTGGTYSTLKVQPAELEDSGVYFCASSQVGRLYGYTFGSGTRLTVV.

The chain employs TRBV7-2 and TRBJ2-7; 7 nucleotides line up with TRBD2. Germline assignment: CDR1 SGHTA and CDR2 FQGNSA. CDR3 length: 16 residues. The J segment lost 4 bases and the V segment lost 5 bases, leaving 14 bases of the junction unmatched. CDR3 loop: CASSPRGGEHGYEQYF. CDR3 coding DNA: TGTGCCAGCAGCCCACGTGGGGGGGAGCACGGTTACGAGCAGTACTTC.